These 14 T cell receptor beta chains share one sample of origin, sequenced in a study of blood T cell repertoires in COVID-19. Profiling relied on immunoSEQ multiplex PCR, and the TCRdb table lists in-frame clones only, not all of them. The repertoire includes under 110,000 clones, 70% to 75% of them detected once, and about 0.85% sits in the top ten. Specimen: peripheral blood. These receptors all stem from a human donor with acute or convalescent COVID-19. The donor label of this sample is uncertain.

This chain uses TRBV5-6 with TRBJ1-2; the match to TRBD1 covers 7 bases. The CDR3 loop spans 14 amino acids. J was trimmed by 3 bases and V by 1 base; bases with no gene match: 3. The germline gives CDR1 SGHDT, CDR2 YYEEEE. The chain's CDR3 is CASSLRQGYYGYTF. CDR3 bases: TGTGCCAGCAGCTTGAGACAGGGTTACTATGGCTACACCTTC.

This chain connects TRBV2 to TRBJ1-5, with a weak D call TRBD1 (5 bases). Germline V lookup: CDR1 SNHLY, CDR2 FYNNEI. V shed 3 bases and J shed 7 bases, with 10 bases lying between them. This CDR3 is 13 amino acids long. This chain's CDR3 is CASSEGGWQPQHF. The DNA for the CDR3 is TGTGCCAGCAGTGAGGGGGGGTGGCAGCCCCAGCATTTT.

V usage is TRBV11-2 and J usage is TRBJ1-3; 9 nucleotides agree with TRBD1. The CDR3 covers 16 residues. Germline V lookup: CDR1 SGHAT, CDR2 FQNNGV. The junction had 6 bases not matched to a gene; V was cut back by 6 bases and J by 0 bases. The CDR3 reads CASRDRGFTSGNTIYF. The CDR3, as DNA: TGTGCCAGCAGGGACAGGGGTTTCACCTCTGGAAACACCATATATTTT.

The chain couples TRBV6-5 to TRBJ1-2; tentative D call: TRBD1 (6 bases). The germline gives CDR1 MNHEY, CDR2 SVGAGI. This CDR3 contains 14 residues. V was trimmed by 2 bases and J by 7 bases, leaving 14 bases between them. In DNA, the CDR3 is TGTGCCAGCAGTTACCGAGGGGGAAATTCTGGCTACACCTTC. Encoded protein: CASSYRGGNSGYTF.

The chain links TRBV7-2 to TRBJ1-1; 8 positions match TRBD1. With V trimmed by 5 bases and J by 1 base, 6 bases remained unmatched. The CDR3 length is 15 residues. CDR1 SGHTA and CDR2 FQGNSA come from the germline V gene. The CDR3 bases are TGTGCCAGCAGCCCGCGACAGGGGAGGAACACTGAAGCTTTCTTT. Amino acid sequence: CASSPRQGRNTEAFF.

This chain links TRBV7-9 with TRBJ2-2, with D maybe TRBD2 (5 bases). The CDR3 loop spans 15 amino acids. With 4 bases removed from V and 1 base from J, the gap between germline ends came to 10 bases. Germline values: CDR1 SEHNR, CDR2 FQNEAQ (reference sequence). The CDR3 reads CASSSRDLNTGELFF. The DNA of the CDR3 is TGTGCCAGCAGCTCCCGGGATCTGAACACCGGGGAGCTGTTTTTT. The complete variable domain, with remaining parts taken from reference TRBV7-9 and TRBJ2-2, reads DTGVSQNPRHKITKRGQNVTFRCDPISEHNRLYWYRQTLGQGPEFLTYFQNEAQLEKSRLLSDRFSAERPKGSFSTLEIQRTEQGDSAMYLCASSSRDLNTGELFFGEGSRLTVL.

The chain joins TRBV6-4 to TRBJ2-3; 8 bases map to TRBD2. Germline assignment: CDR1 MRHNA and CDR2 SNTAGT. The V and J ends lost 9 bases and 2 bases, in that order; junction bases with no gene match: 7. The CDR3 is made up of 14 amino acids. The CDR3 DNA is TGTGCCAGTTCGGGGGGGGACGACACAGATACGCAGTATTTT. Its translation is CASSGGDDTDTQYF.

CDR3 protein: CASSKDNYSNQPQHF. CDR3 nucleotides: TGTGCCAGTAGTAAGGACAACTATAGCAATCAGCCCCAGCATTTT. The chain joins TRBV19 to TRBJ1-5, with D maybe TRBD1 (5 bases). V was trimmed by 4 bases and J by 0 bases, leaving 10 bases between them. Germline V gene sequence: CDR1 LNHDA, CDR2 SQIVND (reference sequence). This CDR3 is built from 15 residues.

The chain employs TRBV27 and TRBJ2-2; 8 positions match TRBD1. Per the germline V gene, CDR1 is MNHEY and CDR2 is SMNVEV (reference sequence). This CDR3 is 16 amino acids long. V gave up 2 bases and J gave up 2 bases; unmatched junction bases: 4. CDR3 region: CASSLLGQGNTGELFF. Written as DNA, the CDR3 is TGTGCCAGCAGTTTACTTGGACAGGGAAACACCGGGGAGCTGTTTTTT.

The rearrangement joins TRBV30 to TRBJ1-2, with 7 positions matching TRBD1. The germline CDR1 and CDR2 sequences are GTSNPN and SVGIG (reference sequence). Germline trimming cut 3 bases from V and 7 bases from J; bases unmatched to any gene: 11. The CDR3 has 14 amino acids. Here the CDR3 reads CAWRRDIRDSGYTF. In nucleotides, the CDR3 is TGTGCCTGGAGGAGGGACATACGGGACAGTGGCTACACCTTC.

V is TRBV9 and J is TRBJ1-1, with 9 bases fitting TRBD1. CDR1 is SGDLS and CDR2 is YYNGEE in the germline V gene. V shed 3 bases, J shed 3 bases, and the junction held 6 bases outside the gene matches. CDR3 length: 15 residues. The CDR3 sequence is CASSAGTGRYTEAFF. The CDR3 DNA sequence: TGTGCCAGCAGCGCCGGGACAGGGCGTTACACTGAAGCTTTCTTT.

The sample holds many counts of this clone. This chain uses TRBV18 with TRBJ1-3, with no clear D. V lost 3 bases and J lost 0, with 9 bases in between. The CDR3 loop spans 15 amino acids. CDR1 is KGHSH, CDR2 LQKENI, per germline. DNA of the CDR3: TGTGCCAGCTCACCGGGAGTTAGCTCTGGAAACACCATATATTTT. As protein: CASSPGVSSGNTIYF.

The genes are TRBV2 and TRBJ1-1; D perhaps matches TRBD1 (5 bases). Germline loops: CDR1 SNHLY, CDR2 FYNNEI. CDR3 size: 13 residues. CDR3 amino acids: CSVRGSQDTEAFF. CDR3 DNA sequence: TGTAGCGTCCGGGGGAGTCAGGACACTGAAGCTTTCTTT.

This chain connects TRBV2 to TRBJ2-2; TRBD2 aligns across 15 bases. V dropped 10 bases and J dropped 1; count of bases not matched to a gene: 7. Germline V lookup: CDR1 SNHLY, CDR2 FYNNEI. The CDR3 length is 17 residues. The CDR3 region is CATHGTSGGLNTGELFF. CDR3 nucleotide sequence: TGTGCCACCCATGGGACTAGCGGGGGGTTGAACACCGGGGAGCTGTTTTTT.